Each of the 7 T cell receptor beta chains below was sequenced from the same sample in a study of kidney transplant recipient with SARS-CoV-2 infection. TCRdb reanalysed the reads using MiXCR and keeps one entry per CDR3 protein. The top ten hold 7% to 8% of the sample, which has approximately 240,000 distinct CDR3 sequences, more than 25% seen once. This sample comprised a blood sample, obtained at baseline and around day 120 from a kidney transplant recipient. The receptors originated from a male patient aged 25-45 years who had COVID-19 and was a kidney transplant recipient. Some T cells could come from the graft donor.

This clonotype was seen ten or more times. This chain's CDR3 is CASSFDMDRPYEQYF. DNA of the CDR3: TGTGCCAGCAGCTTTGATATGGACAGGCCCTACGAGCAGTACTTC. V is TRBV11-1 and J is TRBJ2-7; 7 nucleotides line up with TRBD1. From germline, CDR1 is SGHAT and CDR2 FQDESV (reference sequence). The junction had 7 bases not matched to a gene; V was cut back by 3 bases and J by 2 bases. The CDR3 loop spans 15 amino acids.

This clonotype was observed many times. This chain connects TRBV28 to TRBJ2-5, with D perhaps TRBD1 (5 bases). This CDR3 has 16 amino acids. Germline V gives CDR1 MDHEN, CDR2 SYDVKM. Trimming left V 5 bases short and J 2 bases short, with 18 bases between. This CDR3 reads CASSHLGVALQETQYF. Written as DNA, the CDR3 is TGTGCCAGCAGTCACCTAGGGGTCGCCTTACAAGAGACCCAGTACTTC.

This clonotype was detected a few times. J is TRBJ1-2 and V is TRBV7-1; D is unclear. TRBV7-1 carries the ORF label, with uncertain function. The ends were cut back, 5 bases at V and 4 bases at J, with 23 bases in the middle. The CDR3 sequence is 17 residues long. The CDR3 here is CASSHVSHEGKTYGYTF. The CDR3 DNA follows: TGTGCCAGCAGCCACGTAAGTCACGAGGGAAAGACCTATGGCTACACCTTC.

This clonotype was seen at least ten times. The chain has TRBV9 and TRBJ2-7, with a possible D match to TRBD2 (5 bases). Germline V gene lookup returns CDR1 SGDLS and CDR2 YYNGEE. The ends were cut back, 0 bases at V and 2 bases at J, with 12 bases in the middle. There are 15 residues in the CDR3. CDR3 DNA: TGTGCCAGCAGCGTAGACCCAGGACTGGCCTACGAGCAGTACTTC. This sequence encodes CASSVDPGLAYEQYF.

Only a few counts were recorded for this clonotype. The J gene is TRBJ2-1, the V gene TRBV28; 11 nucleotides line up with TRBD2. V lost 6 bases and J lost 7; bases outside the gene matches: 8. Looked up from germline, CDR1 is MDHEN and CDR2 is SYDVKM. The CDR3 length is 15 residues. CDR3 sequence reads: CASRPGTSGKNEQFF. The CDR3, as DNA: TGTGCCAGCAGGCCCGGGACTAGCGGTAAGAATGAGCAGTTCTTC.

This clonotype was found many times. The rearrangement links TRBV30 to TRBJ1-6; 8 bases are shared with TRBD1. The ends lost 7 bases at V and 7 bases at J; junction bases unmatched: 6. The CDR3 runs to 13 residues. In germline, CDR1 is GTSNPN, CDR2 SVGIG (reference sequence). CDR3 sequence: CASTGDVNSPLHF. The CDR3 coding sequence is TGTGCCTCGACAGGGGACGTGAATTCACCCCTCCACTTT.

This clonotype was found a few times. V usage is TRBV4-3 and J usage is TRBJ1-2; D may be TRBD1 (6 bases). The CDR3 has 17 amino acids. Germline CDR1 and CDR2: LGHNA and YSLEER. V gave up 5 bases and J gave up 4 bases, with 23 bases separating them. The chain's CDR3 is CASSNREGRRKTYGYTF. The CDR3 DNA sequence: TGCGCCAGCAGCAACAGGGAAGGACGTCGAAAGACCTATGGCTACACCTTC.